This T cell receptor beta chain was retrieved from a study of blood T cell repertoires in COVID-19. Study summary: COVID-19 samples collected from the United States, Italy and Spain covered acute and convalescent phases.

Per the authors' pipeline: From reference gene primer amplification, estimates of nucleated cell counts were derived. Produced via immunoSEQ multiplex PCR; TCRdb's table is partial and in-frame only. V, J and clone size reflect that table, while D and trimming were determined from the DNA. The table has approximately 200,000 clones, 65% to 90% seen once; the top ten hold less than 8%. The receptor was derived from a woman aged 50 to 60 with acute or convalescent COVID-19. Specimen: peripheral blood.

The CDR3: CASSQTAGPSGTDTQYF. The CDR3 region has the DNA TGTGCCAGCAGCCAGACAGCGGGGCCGAGCGGCACAGATACGCAGTATTTT. V usage is TRBV3-1 (or the pseudogene TRBV3-2) and J usage is TRBJ2-3; 7 bases line up with TRBD2. V gave up 3 bases and J gave up 1 base; unmatched junction bases: 10. This CDR3 has 17 amino acids. Germline V CDR1 and CDR2: LGHDT, YNNKEL (reference sequence).